A selection of T cell receptor beta chains follows, all from one sample in a study of blood T cell repertoires in COVID-19. Generated by immunoSEQ multiplex PCR, the TCRdb table keeps only in-frame clones and is missing some. The table records 55,000 to 80,000 clones, under 80% of them present only once. Sequenced input: peripheral blood. Receptors were obtained from a human donor in a cohort sampled during active COVID-19. The CDR3 runs from the conserved cysteine through the conserved F or W. The order of the fields is J gene, D gene, clone size, V gene, CDR3 protein, CDR3 DNA. D genes are given only for firm matches. Size is stated for part of the rows, as once, few or many counts, or as a class when the clone is expanded.

>TRBJ1-2|-|few|TRBV3-1/TRBV3-2
CASSQEALQGGYGYTF
TGTGCCAGCAGCCAAGAAGCCTTACAGGGTGGCTATGGCTACACCTTC
>TRBJ1-1|TRBD1|-|TRBV4-2
CASSQGTGGANTEAFF
TGTGCCAGCAGCCAAGGCACAGGGGGCGCGAACACTGAAGCTTTCTTT
>TRBJ1-2|-|many|TRBV19
CASSRAPDSPNYGYTF
TGTGCCAGTAGTCGAGCGCCCGACAGTCCTAACTATGGCTACACCTTC
>TRBJ2-7|TRBD1|-|TRBV19
CASRRETGSIYEQYF
TGTGCCAGTAGGCGCGAGACAGGGAGTATCTACGAGCAGTACTTC
>TRBJ1-1|-|-|TRBV11-2
CASSLGGNTEAFF
TGTGCCAGCAGCTTAGGCGGGAACACTGAAGCTTTCTTT
>TRBJ2-5|-|-|TRBV4-1
CASSQDPQVPQETQYF
TGCGCCAGCAGCCAAGATCCCCAGGTTCCTCAAGAGACCCAGTACTTC
>TRBJ2-3|-|-|TRBV6-2/TRBV6-3
CASSYQGQSTDTQYF
TGTGCCAGCAGTTACCAGGGACAAAGCACAGATACGCAGTATTTT
>TRBJ2-1|TRBD2|-|TRBV7-7
CASTLTAGAHNEQFF
TGTGCTAGCACCCTGACAGCGGGGGCGCACAATGAGCAGTTCTTC
>TRBJ2-7|TRBD1|-|TRBV3-1/TRBV3-2
CASSRTGHEQYF
TGTGCCAGCAGCCGGACAGGCCACGAGCAGTACTTC
>TRBJ2-7|TRBD1|once|TRBV10-3
CAIRPGQGLREQYF
TGTGCCATCAGACCGGGACAGGGCTTGCGAGAGCAGTACTTC